These 5 T cell receptor beta chains share one sample of origin, sequenced in a study of molecular identifiers for immune sequencing clone quantification. Using its own MiXCR run on the PCR reads, TCRdb lists one record per CDR3 protein. The sample holds under 85,000 distinct CDR3 sequences; 15% to 20% are singletons and the top ten take approximately 1.6%. Source material: naive CD8+ T cells from blood, with Jurkat cell RNA spiked in. Subset described: FACS-sorted CD8+CD4-CCR7+CD45RA+ naive T cells. Receptors originate from a human donor in good health. Some libraries in this study had Jurkat cell RNA spiked in.

This clonotype has at least ten counts. This rearrangement joins TRBV30 to TRBJ2-5; 8 bases map to TRBD2. The germline CDR1 and CDR2 sequences are GTSNPN and SVGIG (reference sequence). CDR3 length: 15 amino acids. V lost 2 bases and J lost 5; bases outside the gene matches: 10. The CDR3 spells CAWSTTGGPRETQYF. CDR3 DNA sequence: TGTGCCTGGAGTACAACGGGAGGGCCGAGGGAGACCCAGTACTTC.

This clonotype showed up just a few times. V gene TRBV7-9 combines with J gene TRBJ2-1; the D is unclear. Germline CDR1 and CDR2: SEHNR and FQNEAQ (reference sequence). Deletions cut 0 bases from V and 6 bases from J, with 12 bases between. The length of the CDR3 is 15 residues. CDR3 DNA: TGTGCCAGCAGCTTAGCTAATGGTGCAATCAATGAGCAGTTCTTC. This encodes CASSLANGAINEQFF.

This clonotype was counted ten times or more. The chain uses TRBV19 and TRBJ2-2, with TRBD1 identical over 7 bases. This CDR3 spans 13 amino acids. The germline V gene encodes CDR1 LNHDA and CDR2 SQIVND (reference sequence). V lost 7 bases to trimming and J lost 6 bases; unmatched junction nucleotides: 5. This CDR3 reads CASMTGWPGELFF. CDR3 sequence (DNA): TGTGCCAGTATGACAGGGTGGCCCGGGGAGCTGTTTTTT.

This clonotype has ten or more counts. This rearrangement joins TRBV19 to TRBJ2-3; 13 bases are shared with TRBD2. V dropped 5 bases and J dropped 2; count of bases not matched to a gene: 7. This CDR3 is 17 amino acids long. CDR1 LNHDA and CDR2 SQIVND come from the germline V gene (reference sequence). For the CDR3, the DNA is TGTGCCAGTAGTGTTACGGGACTAGCGGGATCCACAGATACGCAGTATTTT. This encodes CASSVTGLAGSTDTQYF.

This clonotype appeared a few times. A much larger clone is a single base away; this may be a read error. The chain is built from TRBV28 and TRBJ2-7; perhaps TRBD2 as D (6 bases). This CDR3 is 15 amino acids long. V lost 0 bases and J lost 6, with 15 bases in between. Germline V CDR1 and CDR2: MDHEN, SYDVKM. The chain's CDR3 is CASSLWGGNPCEQYF. Written as DNA, the CDR3 is TGTGCCAGCAGTTTATGGGGGGGAAACCCCTGCGAGCAGTACTTC.